The sequence of this TCR beta chain was determined in a study of T cell repertoires in cytomegalovirus infection (dated by TCRdb to between 2019 and 2020). At the level of the whole study: Donor HLA type was relevant to the analysis, because carriage of CMV infection together with the matching HLA type was indicated by public TCR beta signatures. Overall study outcomes, separate from this receptor: The ex vivo response was dominated by HLA-C-restricted CMV-specific TCR beta clonotypes, and the single most frequent clonotype in two of eight donors was supplied by these HLA-C-restricted clonotypes. Cumulative frequency of public TCR beta family members discriminated carriers of CMV infection plus the relevant HLA type in this cohort and an independent roughly 330-donor cohort.

Reads for this sample came from an Illumina HiSeq 1500. TCRdb passed the public sequencing reads through fastp at Q25 and MiXCR, retaining productive beta sequences. Each CDR3 protein gets just one entry, which takes the most common genes and DNA from the rows behind it. The sample has 200,000 or so distinct CDR3 sequences on record, roughly 19% of them singletons. The leading ten clones occupy approximately 2.9% of the sample. This clonotype came up many times. Its recognized antigen is unknown. No qualities accompany the bases; no much larger clone lies one base away. Compared with germline, V lacks 6 bases and J lacks 4 bases; bases without a gene match: 6. Measured from the cysteine to the phenylalanine, the CDR3 is 14 residues long. The kept DNA is CDR3 alone, 42 bases in frame from the first base. CDR1 and CDR2 are drawn from the germline V gene (reference sequence): LNHDA, SQIVND.

The receptor chain draws on TRBV19 and TRBJ1-1; the central 9 bases match TRBD1. This receptor was identified in a human donor in good health (CMV status not recorded). Some clones in this sample may be carry-over from other donors' samples. Sequencing was carried out using PBMCs. Read as DNA, the sequence is TGTGCCAGTAGACTACGGGACAGGGCCACTGAAGCTTTCTTT. Translated, this gives CASRLRDRATEAFF.